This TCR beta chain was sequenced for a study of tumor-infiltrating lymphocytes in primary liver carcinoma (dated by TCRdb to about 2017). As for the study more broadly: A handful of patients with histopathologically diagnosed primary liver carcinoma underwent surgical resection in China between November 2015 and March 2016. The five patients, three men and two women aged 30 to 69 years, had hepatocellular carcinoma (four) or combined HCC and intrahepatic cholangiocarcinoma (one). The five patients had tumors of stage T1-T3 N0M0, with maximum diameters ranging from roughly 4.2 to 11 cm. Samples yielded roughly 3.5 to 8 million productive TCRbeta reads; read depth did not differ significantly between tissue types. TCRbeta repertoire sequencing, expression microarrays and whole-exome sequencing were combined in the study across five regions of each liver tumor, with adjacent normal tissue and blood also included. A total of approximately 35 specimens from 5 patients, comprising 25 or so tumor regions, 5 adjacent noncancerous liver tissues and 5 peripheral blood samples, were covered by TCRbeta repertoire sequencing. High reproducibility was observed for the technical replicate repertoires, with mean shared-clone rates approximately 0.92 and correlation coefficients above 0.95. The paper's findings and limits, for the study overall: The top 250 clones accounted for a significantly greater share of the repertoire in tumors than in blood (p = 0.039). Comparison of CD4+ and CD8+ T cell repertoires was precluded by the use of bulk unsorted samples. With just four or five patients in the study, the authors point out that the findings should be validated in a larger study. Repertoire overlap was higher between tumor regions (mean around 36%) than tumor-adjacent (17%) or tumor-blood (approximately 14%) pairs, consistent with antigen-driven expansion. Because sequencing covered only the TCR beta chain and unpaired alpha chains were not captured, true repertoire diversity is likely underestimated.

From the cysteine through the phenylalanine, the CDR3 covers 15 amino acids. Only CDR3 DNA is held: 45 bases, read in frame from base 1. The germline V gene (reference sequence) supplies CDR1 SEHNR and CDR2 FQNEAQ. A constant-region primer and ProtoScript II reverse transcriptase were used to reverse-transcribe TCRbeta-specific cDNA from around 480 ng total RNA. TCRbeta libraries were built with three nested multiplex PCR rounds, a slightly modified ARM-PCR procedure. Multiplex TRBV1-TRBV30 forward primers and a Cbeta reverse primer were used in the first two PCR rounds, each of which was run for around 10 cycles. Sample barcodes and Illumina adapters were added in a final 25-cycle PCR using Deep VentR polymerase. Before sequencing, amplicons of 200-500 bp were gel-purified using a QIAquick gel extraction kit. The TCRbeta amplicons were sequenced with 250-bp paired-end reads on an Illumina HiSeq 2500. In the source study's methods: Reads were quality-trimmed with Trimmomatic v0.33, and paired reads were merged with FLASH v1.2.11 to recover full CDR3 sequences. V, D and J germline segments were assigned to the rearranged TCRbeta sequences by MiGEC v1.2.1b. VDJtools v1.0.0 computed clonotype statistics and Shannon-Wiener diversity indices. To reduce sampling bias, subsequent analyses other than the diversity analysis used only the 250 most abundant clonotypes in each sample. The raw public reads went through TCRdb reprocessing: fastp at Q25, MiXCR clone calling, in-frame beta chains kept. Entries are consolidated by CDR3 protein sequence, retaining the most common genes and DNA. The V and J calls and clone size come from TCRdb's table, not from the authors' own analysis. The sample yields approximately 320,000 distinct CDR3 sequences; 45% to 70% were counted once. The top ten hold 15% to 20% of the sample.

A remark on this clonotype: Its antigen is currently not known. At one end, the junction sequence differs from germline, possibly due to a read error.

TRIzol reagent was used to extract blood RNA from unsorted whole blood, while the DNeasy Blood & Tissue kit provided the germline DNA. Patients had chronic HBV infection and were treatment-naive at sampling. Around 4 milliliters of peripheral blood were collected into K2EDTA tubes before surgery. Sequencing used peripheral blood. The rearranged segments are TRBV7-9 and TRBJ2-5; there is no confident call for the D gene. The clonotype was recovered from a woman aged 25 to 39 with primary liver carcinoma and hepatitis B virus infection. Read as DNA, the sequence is TGTGCCAGCAGCGGCAAGCTGGGCGGCCAAGAGACCCAGTGCTTC. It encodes CASSGKLGGQETQCF.